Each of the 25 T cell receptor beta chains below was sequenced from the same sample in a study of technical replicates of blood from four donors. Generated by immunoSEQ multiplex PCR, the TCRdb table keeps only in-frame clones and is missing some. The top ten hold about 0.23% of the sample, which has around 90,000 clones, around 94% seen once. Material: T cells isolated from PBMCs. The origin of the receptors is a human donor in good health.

The CDR3 DNA follows: TGTGCCAGCGGCAGGGGCCGCCGGAGTCGGGAAGCTTTCTTT. It codes for CASGRGRRSREAFF. The rearrangement links TRBV27 to TRBJ1-1; a weak D match, TRBD1 (6 bases). This CDR3 has 14 residues. V was pared by 8 bases and J by 8 bases, with 21 bases between. Germline-derived CDR1 and CDR2 are MNHEY and SMNVEV (reference sequence).

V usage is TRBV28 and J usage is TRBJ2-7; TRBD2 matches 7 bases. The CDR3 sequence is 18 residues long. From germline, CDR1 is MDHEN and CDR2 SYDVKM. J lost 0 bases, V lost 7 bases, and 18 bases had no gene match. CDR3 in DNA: TGTGCCAGCACCGCTTTGGTCCAGACTAGCCCTAGCTCCTACGAGCAGTACTTC. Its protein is CASTALVQTSPSSYEQYF. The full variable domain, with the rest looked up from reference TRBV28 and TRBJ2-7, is DVKVTQSSRYLVKRTGEKVFLECVQDMDHENMFWYRQDPGLGLRLIYFSYDVKMKEKGDIPEGYSVSREKKERFSLILESASTNQTSMYLCASTALVQTSPSSYEQYFGPGTRLTVT.

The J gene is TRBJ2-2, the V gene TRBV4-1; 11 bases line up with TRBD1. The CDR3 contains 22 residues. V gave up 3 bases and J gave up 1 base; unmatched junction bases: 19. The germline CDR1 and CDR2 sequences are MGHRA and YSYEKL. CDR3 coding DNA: TGCGCCAGCAGCCACCGAAGTATCCTTGGACAGGGGGCGTATAGGAACACCGGGGAGCTGTTTTTT. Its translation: CASSHRSILGQGAYRNTGELFF.

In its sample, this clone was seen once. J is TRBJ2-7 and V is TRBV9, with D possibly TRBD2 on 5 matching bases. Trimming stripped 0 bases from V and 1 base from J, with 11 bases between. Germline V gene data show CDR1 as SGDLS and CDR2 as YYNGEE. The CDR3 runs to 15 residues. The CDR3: CASSVARGWSYEQYF. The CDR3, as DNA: TGTGCCAGCAGCGTAGCCCGGGGTTGGTCCTACGAGCAGTACTTC.

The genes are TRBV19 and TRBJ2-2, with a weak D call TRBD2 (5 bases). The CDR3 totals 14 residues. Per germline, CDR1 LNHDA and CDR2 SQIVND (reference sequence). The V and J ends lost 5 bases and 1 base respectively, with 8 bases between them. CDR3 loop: CASSGSGNTGELFF. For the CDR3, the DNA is TGTGCCAGTAGTGGCAGCGGGAACACCGGGGAGCTGTTTTTT.

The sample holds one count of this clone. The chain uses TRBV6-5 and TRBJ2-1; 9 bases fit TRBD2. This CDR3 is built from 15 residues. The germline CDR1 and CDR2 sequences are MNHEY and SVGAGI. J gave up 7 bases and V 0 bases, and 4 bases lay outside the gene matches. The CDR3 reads CASSYSAGGHNEQFF. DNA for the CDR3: TGTGCCAGCAGTTACTCGGCGGGAGGGCATAATGAGCAGTTCTTC.

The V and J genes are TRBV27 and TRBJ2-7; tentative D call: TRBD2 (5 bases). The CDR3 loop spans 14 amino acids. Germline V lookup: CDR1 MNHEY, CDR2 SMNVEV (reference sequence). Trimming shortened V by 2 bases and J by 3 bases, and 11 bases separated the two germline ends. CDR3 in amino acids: CASSLAGARYEQYF. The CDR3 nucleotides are TGTGCCAGCAGTTTAGCGGGCGCTCGCTACGAGCAGTACTTC.

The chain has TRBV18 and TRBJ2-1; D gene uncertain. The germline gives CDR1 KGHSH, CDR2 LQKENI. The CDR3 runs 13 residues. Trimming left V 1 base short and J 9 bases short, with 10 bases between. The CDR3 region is CASSPLEIAEQFF. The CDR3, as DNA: TGTGCCAGCTCACCACTCGAGATTGCTGAGCAGTTCTTC.

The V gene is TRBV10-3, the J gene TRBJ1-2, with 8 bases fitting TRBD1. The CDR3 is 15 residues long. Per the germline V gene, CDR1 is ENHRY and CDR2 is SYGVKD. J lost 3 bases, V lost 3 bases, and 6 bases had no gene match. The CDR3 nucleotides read TGTGCCATCAGTGAACGGGACAGGCCTGACTATGGCTACACCTTC. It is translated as CAISERDRPDYGYTF.

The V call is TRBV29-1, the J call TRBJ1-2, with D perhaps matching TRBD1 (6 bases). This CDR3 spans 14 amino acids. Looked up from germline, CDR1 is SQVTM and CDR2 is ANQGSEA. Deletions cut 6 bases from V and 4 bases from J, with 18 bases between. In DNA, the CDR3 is TGCAGCGTCCCCGGCCGGACAGCGGCCTATGGCTACACCTTC. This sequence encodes CSVPGRTAAYGYTF. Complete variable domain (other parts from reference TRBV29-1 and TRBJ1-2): SAVISQKPSRDICQRGTSLTIQCQVDSQVTMMFWYRQQPGQSLTLIATANQGSEATYESGFVIDKFPISRPNLTFSTLTVSNMSPEDSSIYLCSVPGRTAAYGYTFGSGTRLTVV.

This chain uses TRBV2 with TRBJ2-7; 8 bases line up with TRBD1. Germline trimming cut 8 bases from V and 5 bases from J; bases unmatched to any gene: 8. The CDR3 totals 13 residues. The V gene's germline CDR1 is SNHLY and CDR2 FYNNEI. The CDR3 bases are TGTGCCAGCGGGAGGACAGGGAGGAACGAGCAGTACTTC. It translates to CASGRTGRNEQYF.

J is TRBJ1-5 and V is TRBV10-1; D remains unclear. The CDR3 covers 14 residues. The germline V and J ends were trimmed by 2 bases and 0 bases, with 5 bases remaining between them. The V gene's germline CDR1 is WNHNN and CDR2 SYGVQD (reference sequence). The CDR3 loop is CASSEGHSNQPQHF. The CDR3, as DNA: TGCGCCAGCAGTGAGGGGCATAGCAATCAGCCCCAGCATTTT.

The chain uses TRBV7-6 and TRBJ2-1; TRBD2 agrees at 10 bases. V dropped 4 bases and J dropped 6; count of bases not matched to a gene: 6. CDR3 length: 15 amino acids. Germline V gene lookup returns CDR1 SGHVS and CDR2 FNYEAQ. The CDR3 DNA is TGTGCCAGCAGCTCTAGCGGGAGTGGCTTCAATGAGCAGTTCTTC. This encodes CASSSSGSGFNEQFF.

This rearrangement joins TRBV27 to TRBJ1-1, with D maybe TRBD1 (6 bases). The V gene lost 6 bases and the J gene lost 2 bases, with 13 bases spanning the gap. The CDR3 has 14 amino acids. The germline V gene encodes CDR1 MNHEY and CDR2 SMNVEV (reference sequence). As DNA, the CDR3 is TGTGCCAGCAGCGGACAGTTCTCTAACACTGAAGCTTTCTTT. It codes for CASSGQFSNTEAFF.

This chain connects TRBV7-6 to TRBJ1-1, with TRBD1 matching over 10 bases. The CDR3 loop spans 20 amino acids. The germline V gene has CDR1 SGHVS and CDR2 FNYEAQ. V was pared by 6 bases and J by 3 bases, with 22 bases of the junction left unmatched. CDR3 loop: CASSLSSLPTGGNDDTEAFF. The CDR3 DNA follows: TGTGCCAGCAGTCTTAGTAGTCTCCCGACAGGGGGCAATGATGACACTGAAGCTTTCTTT.

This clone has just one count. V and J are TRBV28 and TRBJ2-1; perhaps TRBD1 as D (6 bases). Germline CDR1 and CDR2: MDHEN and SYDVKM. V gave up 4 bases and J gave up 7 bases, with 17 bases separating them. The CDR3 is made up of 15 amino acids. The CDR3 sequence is CASSSGPRGLNEQFF. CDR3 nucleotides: TGTGCCAGCAGTTCGGGGCCAAGGGGGTTAAATGAGCAGTTCTTC.

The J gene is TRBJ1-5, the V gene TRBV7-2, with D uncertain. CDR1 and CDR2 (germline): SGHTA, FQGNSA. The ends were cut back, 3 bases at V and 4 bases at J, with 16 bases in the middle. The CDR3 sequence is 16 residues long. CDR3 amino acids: CASSFGSLRLNQPQHF. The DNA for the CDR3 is TGTGCCAGCAGCTTCGGGTCCCTTCGGCTAAATCAGCCCCAGCATTTT.

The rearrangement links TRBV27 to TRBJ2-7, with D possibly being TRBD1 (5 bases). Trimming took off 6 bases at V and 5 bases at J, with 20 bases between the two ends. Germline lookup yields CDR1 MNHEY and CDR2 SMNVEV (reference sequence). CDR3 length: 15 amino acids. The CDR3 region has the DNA TGTGCCAGCAGCGCAACAGGACCCCCGGGCAACGAGCAGTACTTC. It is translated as CASSATGPPGNEQYF.

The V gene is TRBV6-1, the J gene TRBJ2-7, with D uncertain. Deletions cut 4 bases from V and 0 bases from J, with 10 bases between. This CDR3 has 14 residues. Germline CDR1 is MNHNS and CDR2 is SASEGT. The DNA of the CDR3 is TGTGCCAGCAGTGCGGCAGGTAGCTCCTACGAGCAGTACTTC. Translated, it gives CASSAAGSSYEQYF.

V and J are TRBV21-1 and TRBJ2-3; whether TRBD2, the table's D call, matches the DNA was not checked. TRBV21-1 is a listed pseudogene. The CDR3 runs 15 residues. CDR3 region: CASNLPGGDTDTQYF. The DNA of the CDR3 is TGTGCCAGCAATCTACCGGGCGGGGACACAGATACGCAGTATTTT.

The CDR3 region has the DNA TGTGCCAGCAGTTCTCTGCGGGAGGGTAGCACAGATACGCAGTATTTT. It yields the protein CASSSLREGSTDTQYF. The V and J genes are TRBV27 and TRBJ2-3, with TRBD2 identical over 9 bases. The CDR3 covers 16 residues. The germline V gene has CDR1 MNHEY and CDR2 SMNVEV (reference sequence). The V gene end was trimmed by 4 bases and the J gene end by 0 bases; junction bases not matched to a gene: 5.

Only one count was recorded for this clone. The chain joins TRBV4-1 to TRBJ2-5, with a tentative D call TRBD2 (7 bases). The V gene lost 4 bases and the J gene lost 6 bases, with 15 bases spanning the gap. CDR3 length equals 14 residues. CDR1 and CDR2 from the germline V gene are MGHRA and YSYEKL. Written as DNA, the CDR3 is TGCGCCAGCAGCCCCATCGGGGGGCTTAAGACCCAGTACTTC. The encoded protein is CASSPIGGLKTQYF.

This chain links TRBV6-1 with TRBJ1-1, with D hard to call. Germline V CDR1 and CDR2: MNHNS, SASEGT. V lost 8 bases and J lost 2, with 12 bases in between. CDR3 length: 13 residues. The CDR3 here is CASSSGKNTEAFF. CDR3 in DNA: TGTGCCAGCTCATCGGGGAAAAACACTGAAGCTTTCTTT.

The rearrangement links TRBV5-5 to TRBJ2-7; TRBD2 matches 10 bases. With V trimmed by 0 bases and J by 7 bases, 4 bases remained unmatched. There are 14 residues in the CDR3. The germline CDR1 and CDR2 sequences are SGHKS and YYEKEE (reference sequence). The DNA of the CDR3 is TGTGCCAGCAGCTTGGGACTAGCGGGTGATGAGCAGTACTTC. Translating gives CASSLGLAGDEQYF.

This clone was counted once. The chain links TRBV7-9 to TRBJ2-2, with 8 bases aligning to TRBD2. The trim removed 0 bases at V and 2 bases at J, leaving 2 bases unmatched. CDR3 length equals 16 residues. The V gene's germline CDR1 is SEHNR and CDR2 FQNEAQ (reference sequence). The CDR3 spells CASSLAAGGNTGELFF. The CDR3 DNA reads TGTGCCAGCAGCTTAGCGGCGGGAGGTAACACCGGGGAGCTGTTTTTT.